This section outlines one T cell receptor (beta chain) sequence together with its context. As yet, its antigen is unknown. Germline-derived CDR1 and CDR2 are MNHEY and SVGAGI. Trimming removed 6 bases from V and 0 bases from J, with 9 bases in between. CDR3 size: 14 residues. The sample is drawn from a study of a mutant IDH1 vaccine in newly diagnosed glioma. For the study at large: The treated group averaged about 39 years old and was roughly 60% male, approximately 38% female.

Specified time point: week 35, safety follow-up. Doses of 300 ug of mutant IDH1 20-mer peptide were given with topical imiquimod. Newly diagnosed WHO grade 3 or 4 IDH1-mutant, ATRX-lost astrocytomas were identified in the donors. The protocol was immunoSEQ multiplex PCR, while the TCRdb copy is restricted to in-frame clones and leaves out a portion. This sample has some 66,000 clones; around 84% occur once, and the top ten carry roughly 4%. J is TRBJ2-1 and V is TRBV6-5, with D uncertain. The TCR comes from a man aged 25 to 40 with glioma. This specimen consisted of PBMCs, obtained from a glioma patient whose treatment included an IDH1 peptide vaccine. The CDR3 DNA sequence: TGTGCCAGCAGACGTCATAGCTCCTACAATGAGCAGTTCTTC. Residues: CASRRHSSYNEQFF.